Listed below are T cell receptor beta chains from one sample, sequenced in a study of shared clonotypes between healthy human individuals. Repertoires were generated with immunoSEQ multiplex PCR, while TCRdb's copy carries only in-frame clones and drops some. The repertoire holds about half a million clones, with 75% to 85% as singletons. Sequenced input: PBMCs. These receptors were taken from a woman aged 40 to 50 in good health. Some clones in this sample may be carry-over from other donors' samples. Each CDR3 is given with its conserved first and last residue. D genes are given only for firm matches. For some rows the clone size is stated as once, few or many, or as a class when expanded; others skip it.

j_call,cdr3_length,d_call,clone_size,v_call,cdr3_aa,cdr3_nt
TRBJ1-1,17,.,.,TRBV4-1,CASSHGVRGFMNTEAFF,TGCGCCAGCAGCCATGGGGTCAGGGGATTTATGAACACTGAAGCTTTCTTT
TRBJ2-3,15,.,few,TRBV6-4,CASSEGNAHTDTQYF,TGTGCCAGCAGTGAGGGGAACGCCCACACAGATACGCAGTATTTT
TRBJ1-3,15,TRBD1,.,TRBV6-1,CASSEIWTGGNTIYF,TGTGCCAGCAGTGAGATCTGGACAGGGGGAAACACCATATATTTT
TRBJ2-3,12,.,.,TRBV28,CASNTVGDTQYF,TGTGCCAGCAATACTGTGGGGGATACGCAGTATTTT
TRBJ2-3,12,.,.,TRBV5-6,CASIAAAGTQYF,TGTGCCAGCATCGCGGCGGCGGGGACGCAGTATTTT
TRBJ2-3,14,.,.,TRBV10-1,CASSDSGRTDTQYF,TGCGCCAGCAGTGATTCGGGACGCACAGATACGCAGTATTTT
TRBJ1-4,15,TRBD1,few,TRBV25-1,CASSELDRVNEKLFF,TGTGCCAGCAGTGAATTGGACAGGGTTAATGAAAAACTGTTTTTT
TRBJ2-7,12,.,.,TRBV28,CASSLRGYEQYF,TGTGCCAGCAGTTTAAGGGGCTACGAGCAGTACTTC
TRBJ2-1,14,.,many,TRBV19,CASSISLQNNEQFF,TGTGCCAGTAGTATCAGTCTTCAGAACAATGAGCAGTTCTTC
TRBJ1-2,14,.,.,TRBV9,CASSVGDRNYGYTF,TGTGCCAGCAGCGTAGGAGACAGGAACTATGGCTACACCTTC
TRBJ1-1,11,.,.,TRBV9,CASSAGGEAFF,TGTGCCAGCAGCGCGGGAGGTGAAGCTTTCTTT
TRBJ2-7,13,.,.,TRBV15,CATSGPGSYEQYF,TGTGCCACCAGCGGCCCCGGCTCCTACGAGCAGTACTTC
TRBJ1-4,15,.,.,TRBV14,CASSADSPVVGKLFF,TGTGCCAGCAGCGCCGACAGTCCAGTGGTAGGAAAACTGTTTTTT
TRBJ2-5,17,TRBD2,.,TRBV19,CASSPVTSGTYQETQYF,TGTGCCAGTAGTCCCGTGACTAGCGGGACGTACCAAGAGACCCAGTACTTC
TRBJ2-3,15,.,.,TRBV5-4,CASSFQARGVDTQYF,TGTGCCAGCAGCTTTCAGGCTAGAGGGGTGGATACGCAGTATTTT